Listed here are 14 T cell receptor beta chains from one sample, sequenced in a study of blood T cell repertoires in COVID-19. The table came from immunoSEQ multiplex PCR; TCRdb's copy has only in-frame clones and leaves some out. The sample has 150,000 to 180,000 clones, around 79% seen once. The sample consisted of peripheral blood. The receptors come from a man of 80 years or more with acute or convalescent COVID-19.

The genes are TRBV7-2 and TRBJ1-3, with 10 bases fitting TRBD1. The CDR3 runs 17 residues. Per the germline V gene, CDR1 is SGHTA and CDR2 is FQGNSA. Trimming cost V 3 bases and J 1 base; bases outside gene matches: 6. CDR3 residues: CASSFRDRGLSGNTIYF. The CDR3 DNA reads as TGTGCCAGCAGCTTTAGGGACAGGGGATTATCTGGAAACACCATATATTTT.

The rearrangement uses TRBV13 and TRBJ2-7; D possibly corresponds to TRBD2 (5 bases). From germline, CDR1 is PRHDT and CDR2 FYEKMQ (reference sequence). V was clipped by 2 bases and J by 7 bases, with 6 bases between them. CDR3 length: 11 residues. CDR3 residues: CASSLREEQYF. The CDR3 DNA follows: TGTGCCAGCAGCTTAAGGGAGGAGCAGTACTTC.

The V gene is TRBV19, the J gene TRBJ2-5; 7 nucleotides line up with TRBD1. With V trimmed by 4 bases and J by 1 base, 6 bases remained unmatched. The CDR3 is 15 residues long. From germline, CDR1 is LNHDA and CDR2 SQIVND (reference sequence). CDR3 DNA: TGTGCCAGTAGTAGCCAAGGACAGGTCCAAGAGACCCAGTACTTC. Translated: CASSSQGQVQETQYF.

About this clone itself: Other DNA sequences in this specimen translate into the identical CDR3. The chain joins TRBV5-1 to TRBJ1-1, with D possibly TRBD1 on 5 matching bases. Germline V gene data show CDR1 as SGHRS and CDR2 as YFSETQ. Trimming cost V 3 bases and J 2 bases, with 8 bases left between them. The CDR3 covers 13 residues. CDR3 sequence reads: CASSSQGNTEAFF. The DNA of the CDR3 is TGCGCCAGCAGCTCCCAGGGAAACACTGAAGCTTTCTTT.

The chain has TRBV15 and TRBJ2-6, with a possible D match to TRBD2 (5 bases). The CDR3 extends over 16 amino acids. The germline V gene has CDR1 LNHNV and CDR2 YYDKDF (reference sequence). Trimming cost V 0 bases and J 3 bases, with 9 bases left between them. The CDR3 sequence is CATSRDLGVGANVLTF. The CDR3 DNA reads as TGTGCCACCAGCAGAGATCTGGGAGTTGGGGCCAACGTCCTGACTTTC.

This sequence joins TRBV18 and TRBJ1-4, with 8 bases that match TRBD1. Germline trimming cut 6 bases from V and 7 bases from J; bases unmatched to any gene: 10. CDR1 and CDR2 from the germline V gene are KGHSH and LQKENI. This CDR3 spans 15 amino acids. For the CDR3, the DNA is TGTGCCAGCTCTTTTTCGACAGGGGTGCGTGAAAAACTGTTTTTT. Translating gives CASSFSTGVREKLFF.

The J gene is TRBJ1-1, the V gene TRBV7-9; D is uncertain. Germline V gene data show CDR1 as SEHNR and CDR2 as FQNEAQ (reference sequence). The V and J ends lost 2 bases and 2 bases respectively, with 9 bases between them. This CDR3 has 14 residues. This CDR3 is CASSLLRENTEAFF. The CDR3 nucleotides read TGTGCCAGCAGCTTACTCCGGGAAAACACTGAAGCTTTCTTT.

The genes are TRBV7-2 and TRBJ2-7; D remains unclear. Germline V CDR1 and CDR2: SGHTA, FQGNSA. V gave up 5 bases and J gave up 0 bases, with 5 bases separating them. The CDR3 totals 12 residues. The CDR3 region is CASSPSSYEQYF. CDR3 in DNA: TGTGCCAGCAGCCCGAGCTCCTACGAGCAGTACTTC.

V usage is TRBV5-1 and J usage is TRBJ2-1; perhaps TRBD1 as D (6 bases). The germline gives CDR1 SGHRS, CDR2 YFSETQ. The CDR3 is 14 amino acids. The ends were cut back, 6 bases at V and 3 bases at J, with 13 bases in the middle. The CDR3 reads CASKTGSRYNEQFF. The CDR3 DNA sequence: TGCGCCAGCAAAACAGGGTCCCGCTACAATGAGCAGTTCTTC.

Only a few counts were recorded for this clone. J is TRBJ2-5 and V is TRBV19; D is unresolved. Germline V gene sequence: CDR1 LNHDA, CDR2 SQIVND (reference sequence). The germline V and J ends were trimmed by 3 bases and 1 base, with 3 bases remaining between them. The CDR3 runs to 12 residues. CDR3 sequence: CASSMSQETQYF. The CDR3 DNA is TGTGCCAGTAGTATGAGCCAAGAGACCCAGTACTTC.

To note about this clone: Other DNA sequences within the sample encode an identical CDR3. The V gene is TRBV29-1, the J gene TRBJ2-2, with TRBD1 identical over 8 bases. The CDR3 consists of 13 residues. With 6 bases clipped from V and 1 base from J, the junction kept 1 base outside the gene matches. From germline, CDR1 is SQVTM and CDR2 ANQGSEA. In DNA, the CDR3 is TGCAGCGTCGACAGGGGGAACACCGGGGAGCTGTTTTTT. Encoded protein: CSVDRGNTGELFF.

The V and J genes are TRBV30 and TRBJ2-3; 13 nucleotides align to TRBD2. The germline gives CDR1 GTSNPN, CDR2 SVGIG (reference sequence). The junction had 14 bases not matched to a gene; V was cut back by 3 bases and J by 2 bases. The CDR3 extends over 19 amino acids. CDR3: CAWSASWGTSGIPTDTQYF. CDR3 nucleotide sequence: TGTGCCTGGAGCGCCTCTTGGGGGACTAGCGGGATTCCCACAGATACGCAGTATTTT.

The V and J genes are TRBV7-9 and TRBJ1-4; D is ambiguous. The CDR3 has 13 residues. Germline values: CDR1 SEHNR, CDR2 FQNEAQ (reference sequence). Deletions cut 5 bases from V and 5 bases from J, with 9 bases between. The CDR3 sequence is CASSPPSNEKLFF. CDR3 sequence (DNA): TGTGCCAGCAGCCCCCCTTCCAATGAAAAACTGTTTTTT.

The chain links TRBV5-4 to TRBJ2-2; 8 bases are a match to TRBD2. Germline-derived CDR1 and CDR2 are SGHNT and YYREEE (reference sequence). The CDR3 consists of 17 residues. V trimming: 4 bases; J trimming: 6 bases; junction bases outside the gene matches: 14. In nucleotides, the CDR3 is TGTGCCAGCAGCGACCTCGGGGGGGCGATAGGTGCCGGGGAGCTGTTTTTT. Amino acids: CASSDLGGAIGAGELFF.